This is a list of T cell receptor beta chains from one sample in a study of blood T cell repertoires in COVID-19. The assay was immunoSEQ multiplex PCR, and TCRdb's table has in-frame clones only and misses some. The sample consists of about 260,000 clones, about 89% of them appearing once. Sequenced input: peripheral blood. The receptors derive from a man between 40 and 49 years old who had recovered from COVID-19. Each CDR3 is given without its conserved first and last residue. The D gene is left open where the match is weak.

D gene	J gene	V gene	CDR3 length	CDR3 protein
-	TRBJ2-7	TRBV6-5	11	ASSPRQAYEQY
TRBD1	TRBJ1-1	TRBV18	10	ASSQGAGGAF
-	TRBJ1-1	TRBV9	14	ASSVSSAGMNTEAF
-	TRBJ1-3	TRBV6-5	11	ASMVASGNTIY
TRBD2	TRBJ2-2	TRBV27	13	ASTFSGPNTGELF
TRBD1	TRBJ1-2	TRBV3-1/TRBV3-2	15	ASRKGGQSNLGYGYT
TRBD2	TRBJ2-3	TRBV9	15	ASSVFPSGSSTDTQY
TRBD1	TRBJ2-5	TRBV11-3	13	ASSQGQGREETQY
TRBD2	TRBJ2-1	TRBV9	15	ASSSNPTSGGENEQF
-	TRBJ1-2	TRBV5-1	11	ASSLRQAHGYT
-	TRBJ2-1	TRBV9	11	ASAGSNYNEQF
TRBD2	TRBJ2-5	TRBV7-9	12	ASSLPSGQETQY
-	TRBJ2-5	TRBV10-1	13	ASTAQGSYQETQY
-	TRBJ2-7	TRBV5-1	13	ASSLKTGTVNEQY
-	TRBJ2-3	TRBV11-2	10	ASSFNYGTQY
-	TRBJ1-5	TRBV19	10	ASSIPPEPQH
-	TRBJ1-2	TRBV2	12	ASSEARGAYGYT
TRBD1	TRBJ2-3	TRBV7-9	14	ASSSTGTEWADTQY
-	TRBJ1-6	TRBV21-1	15	ASSKREDRGNNSPLH
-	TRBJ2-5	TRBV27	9	ASGRLETQY
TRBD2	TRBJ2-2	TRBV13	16	ASSSPPAGAADTGELF
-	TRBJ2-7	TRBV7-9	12	ASSTGNRGYEQY
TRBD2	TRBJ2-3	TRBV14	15	ASSQGILAGVRDTQY
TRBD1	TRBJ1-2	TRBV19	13	ASSIPGGATYGYT
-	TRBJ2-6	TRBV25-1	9	ASSSDIVLT
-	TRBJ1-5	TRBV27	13	ASSLQGLGNQPQH
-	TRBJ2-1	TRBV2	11	ASKLSSYNEQF
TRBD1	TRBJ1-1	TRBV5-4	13	ASSSGQGYDTEAF
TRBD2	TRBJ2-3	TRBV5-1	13	ASSYGLAGSDTQY